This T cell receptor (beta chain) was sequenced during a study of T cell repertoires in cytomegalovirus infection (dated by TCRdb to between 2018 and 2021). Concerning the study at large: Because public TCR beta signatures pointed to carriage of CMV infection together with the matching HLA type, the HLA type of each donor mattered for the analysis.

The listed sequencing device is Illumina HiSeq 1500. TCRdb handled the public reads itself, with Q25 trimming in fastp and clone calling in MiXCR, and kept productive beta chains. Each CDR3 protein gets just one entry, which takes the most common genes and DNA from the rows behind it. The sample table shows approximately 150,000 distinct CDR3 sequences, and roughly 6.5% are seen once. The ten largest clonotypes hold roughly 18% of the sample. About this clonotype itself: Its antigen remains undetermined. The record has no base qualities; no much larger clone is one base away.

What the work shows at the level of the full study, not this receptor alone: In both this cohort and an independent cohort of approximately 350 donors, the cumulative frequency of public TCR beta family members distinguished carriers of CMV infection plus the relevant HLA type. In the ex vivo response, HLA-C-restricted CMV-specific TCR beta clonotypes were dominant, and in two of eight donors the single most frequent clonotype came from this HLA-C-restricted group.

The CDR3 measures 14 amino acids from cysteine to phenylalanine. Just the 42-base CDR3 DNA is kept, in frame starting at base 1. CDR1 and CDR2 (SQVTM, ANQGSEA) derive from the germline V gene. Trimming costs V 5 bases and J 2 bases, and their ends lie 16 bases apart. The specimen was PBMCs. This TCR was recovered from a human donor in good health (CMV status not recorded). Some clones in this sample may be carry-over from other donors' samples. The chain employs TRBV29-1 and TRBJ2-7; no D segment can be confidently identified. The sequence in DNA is TGCAGCGTTCCATATGAATGGCGTACCTACGAGCAGTACTTC. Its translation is CSVPYEWRTYEQYF.